These 30 T cell receptor beta chains came from one sample sequenced in a study of blood T cells in healthy people across ages. Primers used in a second PCR of roughly 7 to 12 cycles were a sample-barcoded 5' primer and a J-beta primer mix. TCRdb reanalysed the 5' RACE reads using MiXCR and keeps one entry per CDR3 protein. This sample has 630,000 or so distinct CDR3 sequences, with 25% to 35% found just once. The sample consisted of blood. Source of these receptors: a woman older than 75 in good health.

V is TRBV13 and J is TRBJ1-2; D is undetermined. This CDR3 spans 13 amino acids. V lost 5 bases to trimming and J lost 8 bases, with 15 bases between them. Germline CDR1 is PRHDT and CDR2 is FYEKMQ (reference sequence). This CDR3 reads CASSPMRRDGYTF. The CDR3 nucleotides read TGTGCCAGCAGCCCGATGAGGCGCGACGGCTACACCTTC.

In its sample, this clonotype was seen a few times. The chain joins TRBV4-3 to TRBJ2-3; D possibly corresponds to TRBD2 (7 bases). Germline-derived CDR1 and CDR2 are LGHNA and YSLEER. The V end was cut by 0 bases, the J end by 4 bases, with 14 bases between. The CDR3 is 16 residues long. The CDR3 region has the DNA TGCGCCAGCAGCCAAGATGGGAGGGGGGTCGCAGATACGCAGTATTTT. Its translation is CASSQDGRGVADTQYF.

Notes on this clonotype: It may be a read error: a sequence one base away is much more abundant. This chain connects TRBV29-1 to TRBJ2-1; TRBD1 matches at 7 bases. The CDR3 length is 13 residues. Germline loops: CDR1 SQVTM, CDR2 ANQGSEA. Trimming at V came to 4 bases and at J to 8 bases, leaving 8 bases not matched to a gene. The DNA for the CDR3 is TGCAGCGTTGGGGCAGGGGGAAGCGATGAGCAGTTCTTC. Its protein product is CSVGAGGSDEQFF.

This chain joins TRBV27 and TRBJ2-1; 11 bases match TRBD2. Per germline, CDR1 MNHEY and CDR2 SMNVEV (reference sequence). J was trimmed by 10 bases and V by 3 bases; bases with no gene match: 11. There are 16 residues in the CDR3. CDR3: CASSFGTSGSVREQFF. CDR3 in DNA: TGTGCCAGCAGTTTTGGAACTAGCGGGAGTGTTAGGGAGCAGTTCTTC.

V and J are TRBV5-1 and TRBJ1-5, with a possible D match to TRBD1 (5 bases). Germline values: CDR1 SGHRS, CDR2 YFSETQ. CDR3 length equals 16 residues. Between the trimmed V and J ends, which lost 0 bases and 6 bases, there was a span of 16 bases. The CDR3 DNA follows: TGCGCCAGCAGCTTGGGGGACGTATATAGGGCTCAGCCCCAGCATTTT. Amino acids: CASSLGDVYRAQPQHF.

At least ten counts were recorded for this clonotype. This chain links TRBV7-3 with TRBJ2-7; either TRBD1 or TRBD2 may supply D (6 bases each). The germline gives CDR1 SGHTA, CDR2 FQGTGA. V was cut by 6 bases and J by 7 bases, with 22 bases left in between. This CDR3 comprises 15 residues. In nucleotides, the CDR3 is TGTGCCAGCAGTCATCAGACGGGGGCCTCCTTAGAGCAGTACTTC. Its translation: CASSHQTGASLEQYF. The full variable domain, with the rest looked up from reference TRBV7-3 and TRBJ2-7, is GAGVSQTPSNKVTEKGKYVELRCDPISGHTALYWYRQSLGQGPEFLIYFQGTGAADDSGLPNDRFFAVRPEGSVSTLKIQRTERGDSAVYLCASSHQTGASLEQYFGPGTRLTVT.

The sample holds many counts of this clonotype. V and J are TRBV7-2 and TRBJ1-6; 9 nucleotides agree with TRBD1. V was pared by 0 bases and J by 9 bases, with 3 bases of the junction left unmatched. The germline gives CDR1 SGHTA, CDR2 FQGNSA. This CDR3 has 15 residues. This CDR3 is CASSLAGTGSSPLHF. CDR3 sequence (DNA): TGTGCCAGCAGCTTAGCGGGGACAGGGAGTTCACCCCTCCACTTT. Full variable domain (outside the CDR3, taken from reference TRBV7-2 and TRBJ1-6): GAGVSQSPSNKVTEKGKDVELRCDPISGHTALYWYRQSLGQGLEFLIYFQGNSAPDKSGLPSDRFSAERTGGSVSTLTIQRTQQEDSAVYLCASSLAGTGSSPLHFGNGTRLTVT.

As to this clonotype: A much larger clonotype is one base distant, so this may be a read error. This rearrangement joins TRBV9 to TRBJ2-1; D possibly corresponds to TRBD2 (6 bases). This CDR3 has 13 amino acids. Per the germline V gene, CDR1 is SGDLS and CDR2 is YYNGEE. As DNA, the CDR3 is TGTGCCAGCTCTGGGGGGACCGCGGCGGAGCGGTTCTTC. Translating it yields CASSGGTAAERFF. Drawing the rest from reference TRBV9 and TRBJ2-1, the complete variable domain is DSGVTQTPKHLITATGQRVTLRCSPRSGDLSVYWYQQSLDQGLQFLIQYYNGEERAKGNILERFSAQQFPDLHSELNLSSLELGDSALYFCASSGGTAAERFFGPGTRLTVL.

Ten or more counts support this clonotype. The chain combines TRBV10-3 with TRBJ2-3, with a tentative D call TRBD2 (6 bases). The CDR3 loop spans 15 amino acids. Germline-derived CDR1 and CDR2 are ENHRY and SYGVKD. Trimming removed 8 bases from V and 3 bases from J, with 18 bases in between. The CDR3 sequence is CAISLGGDATDTQYF. CDR3 DNA sequence: TGTGCCATCTCTCTGGGCGGGGATGCGACAGATACGCAGTATTTT.

The chain links TRBV20-1 to TRBJ2-5; TRBD2 is a possible D gene (6 bases). CDR3 size: 14 residues. Trimming cost V 4 bases and J 9 bases, with 21 bases left between them. Germline V gene sequence: CDR1 DFQATT, CDR2 SNEGSKA (reference sequence). CDR3 in DNA: TGCAGTGCTATTCTAGGGATTTACGCGGGGTCCCAGTACTTC. It is translated as CSAILGIYAGSQYF.

This clonotype was counted at least ten times. This may be a read error, as it is one base from a much larger clone. The chain carries TRBV20-1 and TRBJ2-1; D may match TRBD1 or TRBD2 (5 bases each). Judging by the DNA end, TRBJ2-7 fits better; the J call may be wrong. The CDR3 totals 16 residues. Germline CDR1 DFQATT, CDR2 SNEGSKA (reference sequence). The chain's CDR3 is CSARDTRGSSYNEQYF. The CDR3 DNA is TGCAGTGCTAGAGATACTAGGGGTAGCTCCTACAATGAGCAGTACTTC.

This clonotype was found a few times. A read error may be the cause here, since a much bigger clone is one base away. The chain combines TRBV18 with TRBJ2-1, with 8 bases identical to TRBD2. The assigned J gene may be wrong: the sequence end matches TRBJ2-7 better. This CDR3 is 16 amino acids long. Looked up from germline, CDR1 is KGHSH and CDR2 is LQKENI. The CDR3 protein is CASSPPTGGFYNEQYF. Here the CDR3 DNA reads TGTGCCAGCTCACCTCCGACGGGGGGGTTTTACAATGAGCAGTACTTC.

The chain links TRBV20-1 to TRBJ2-7, with 8 bases fitting TRBD2. Unmatched junction bases numbered 9, after V lost 0 bases and J lost 5 bases. The CDR3 consists of 15 residues. The germline CDR1 and CDR2 sequences are DFQATT and SNEGSKA (reference sequence). The CDR3 coding sequence is TGCAGTGCTAGAGATCAGGGCGGGAGGAAAAACGAGCAGTACTTC. It codes for CSARDQGGRKNEQYF.

A few counts support this clonotype. This clone may be a read error of a much larger clone one base away. This chain connects TRBV7-8 to TRBJ2-5; D not resolved. Germline loops: CDR1 SGHVS, CDR2 FQNEAQ. With 2 bases removed from V and 8 bases from J, the gap between germline ends came to 6 bases. The length of the CDR3 is 11 residues. The CDR3 DNA is TGTGCCAGCAGCTTAAGTCAAACCCAGTACTTC. Translated: CASSLSQTQYF.

This clonotype was seen many times. The rearrangement links TRBV4-2 to TRBJ2-3; 10 nucleotides agree with TRBD2. Germline V gene sequence: CDR1 LGHNA, CDR2 YNFKEQ. J was trimmed by 0 bases and V by 5 bases; bases with no gene match: 8. This CDR3 comprises 17 residues. In DNA form, the CDR3 reads TGTGCCAGCAGCTCCTCTAGCGGGGGAATTAGCACAGATACGCAGTATTTT. Protein sequence: CASSSSSGGISTDTQYF.

This clonotype showed up many times. This sequence joins TRBV7-9 and TRBJ1-4, with 8 nucleotides matching TRBD1. Losses at the gene ends were 6 bases for V and 5 bases for J; bases not matched to a gene: 5. CDR1 is SEHNR, CDR2 FQNEAQ, per germline (reference sequence). The CDR3 totals 14 residues. The CDR3 DNA is TGTGCCAGCAGTCCCGGGACAGGCAATGAAAAACTGTTTTTT. Translating gives CASSPGTGNEKLFF. Drawing the rest from reference TRBV7-9 and TRBJ1-4, the complete variable domain is DTGVSQNPRHKITKRGQNVTFRCDPISEHNRLYWYRQTLGQGPEFLTYFQNEAQLEKSRLLSDRFSAERPKGSFSTLEIQRTEQGDSAMYLCASSPGTGNEKLFFGSGTQLSVL.

In its sample, this clonotype was seen a few times. The CDR3 sequence is CAWRGGGVEQYF. The CDR3 region has the DNA TGTGCCTGGAGGGGGGGAGGGGTCGAGCAGTACTTC. This chain uses TRBV30 with TRBJ2-5; TRBD2 agrees at 7 bases. The J call is doubtful: the DNA matches TRBJ2-7 better. Germline CDR1 reads GTSNPN; CDR2 reads SVGIG (reference sequence). The CDR3 spans 12 residues.

With regard to this clonotype: The junction shows a germline mismatch at one end, possibly a read error. The chain combines TRBV6-2 or TRBV6-3 with TRBJ1-5; TRBD1 matches at 8 bases. CDR1 MNHEY and CDR2 SVGEGT come from the germline V gene. CDR3 length: 14 residues. DNA for the CDR3: TGTGTCAGCAGGCAACAGGGGGTCGGGTGGCCCCAGCATTTT. This translates into CVSRQQGVGWPQHF.

About this clonotype itself: Possible read error: a much larger clone is one base away. The CDR3 bases are TGTGCCAGCAGCTTGACGGCCTATGGCCACACCTTC. Protein sequence: CASSLTAYGHTF. This chain joins TRBV5-6 and TRBJ1-2, with D uncertain. Germline V CDR1 and CDR2: SGHDT, YYEEEE. The CDR3 length is 12 residues.

The chain combines TRBV6-1 with TRBJ1-4, with a possible D match to TRBD1 (5 bases). The CDR3 extends over 18 amino acids. CDR1 MNHNS and CDR2 SASEGT come from the germline V gene. V dropped 5 bases and J dropped 0 bases, with 19 bases sitting between them. CDR3 nucleotides: TGTGCCAGCAGTCCGAGCCGGGGCAGGGATGCAACTAATGAAAAACTGTTTTTT. Its protein is CASSPSRGRDATNEKLFF.

In its sample, this clonotype was seen many times. The chain joins TRBV12-3 or TRBV12-4 to TRBJ1-4; D not certain. The CDR3 runs to 16 residues. The V and J ends lost 3 bases and 0 bases respectively, with 11 bases between them. In DNA form, the CDR3 reads TGTGCCAGCAGTTTTGCAGGCGTTCCAACTAATGAAAAACTGTTTTTT. Translation: CASSFAGVPTNEKLFF.

This clonotype was counted ten times or more. The chain has TRBV24-1 and TRBJ1-5; a weak D match, TRBD1 (6 bases). Germline loops: CDR1 KGHDR, CDR2 SFDVKD. The germline V and J ends were trimmed by 5 bases and 3 bases, with 16 bases remaining between them. The CDR3 spans 16 residues. Here the CDR3 reads CATSAPGHRDNQPQHF. Written as DNA, the CDR3 is TGTGCCACCAGTGCTCCTGGGCACAGGGACAATCAGCCCCAGCATTTT.

This clonotype was counted many times. The rearrangement links TRBV4-3 to TRBJ1-6; D call uncertain. V was pared by 4 bases and J by 0 bases, with 7 bases between. The CDR3 runs 15 residues. CDR1 and CDR2 from the germline V gene are LGHNA and YSLEER. For the CDR3, the DNA is TGCGCCAGCAGCCCGCACAGCTCCTATAATTCACCCCTCCACTTT. It codes for CASSPHSSYNSPLHF.

The rearrangement links TRBV27 to TRBJ2-2; D is unresolved. Between the trimmed V and J ends, which lost 4 bases and 1 base, there was a span of 10 bases. Germline CDR1 reads MNHEY; CDR2 reads SMNVEV (reference sequence). The CDR3 is 15 residues long. The CDR3 here is CASSSSWQNTGELFF. The CDR3 DNA is TGTGCCAGCAGTTCATCGTGGCAGAACACCGGGGAGCTGTTTTTT.

This clonotype was recorded a few times. One base away lies a much larger clone, so this may be a sequencing read error. The chain recombines TRBV5-1 with TRBJ2-5, with D possibly matching TRBD1 (6 bases). V gave up 0 bases and J gave up 5 bases, with 17 bases separating them. CDR3 length: 16 amino acids. The germline gives CDR1 SGHRS, CDR2 YFSETQ. CDR3 DNA sequence: TGCGCCAGCAGCTTGGTCGCTGGGGGCCGTGGGGAGACCCAGTACTTC. It encodes CASSLVAGGRGETQYF.

In this sample, this clonotype turned up many times. The chain joins TRBV5-1 to TRBJ2-7, with TRBD2 matching 10 bases. Germline CDR1 reads SGHRS; CDR2 reads YFSETQ. The CDR3 covers 15 residues. The V segment lost 4 bases and the J segment 2 bases; nucleotides outside the gene matches: 6. The CDR3 bases are TGCGCCAGCAGCGGAACTAGCGGGGCGCCCTACGAGCAGTACTTC. Protein: CASSGTSGAPYEQYF.

There are a few counts of this clonotype. The gene calls are TRBV9 and TRBJ2-7, with a possible D match to TRBD2 (7 bases). CDR1 and CDR2 from the germline V gene are SGDLS and YYNGEE. Trimming cost V 0 bases and J 7 bases, with 20 bases left between them. The CDR3 has 16 amino acids. CDR3 in DNA: TGTGCCAGCAGCGTAGCTGAGGGGGGGGCCATGGATGAGCAGTACTTC. Its translation: CASSVAEGGAMDEQYF.

This clonotype was observed at least ten times. The CDR3 sequence: CSARAGTGGYEQYF. The CDR3 DNA follows: TGCAGTGCTAGAGCCGGGACAGGAGGTTACGAGCAGTACTTC. The V gene is TRBV20-1, the J gene TRBJ2-7; TRBD1 matches at 8 bases. Germline V gene lookup returns CDR1 DFQATT and CDR2 SNEGSKA (reference sequence). Trimming removed 1 base from V and 4 bases from J; junction bases left unmatched: 6. The CDR3 spans 14 residues.

This rearrangement joins TRBV7-9 to TRBJ2-1; 10 nucleotides agree with TRBD2. This CDR3 region has 20 residues. V lost 1 base to trimming and J lost 6 bases; unmatched junction nucleotides: 18. CDR1 and CDR2 (germline): SEHNR, FQNEAQ (reference sequence). The CDR3 spells CASSLVVLKERGGYGNEQFF. Written as DNA, the CDR3 is TGTGCCAGCAGCTTAGTGGTTTTAAAGGAGCGGGGGGGGTACGGCAATGAGCAGTTCTTC.

A few counts support this clonotype. This may be a read error: a much more frequent sequence differs by one nucleotide. The chain combines TRBV6-2 or TRBV6-3 with TRBJ2-5; tentatively, D is TRBD1 (5 bases). The germline V gene encodes CDR1 MNHEY and CDR2 SVGEGT. V lost 0 bases and J lost 11, with 22 bases in between. This CDR3 region has 16 residues. The CDR3 DNA reads as TGTGCCAGCAGTTACTCGGACCCCGGGTGGGGCAATGAGCAGTACTTC. Translation gives CASSYSDPGWGNEQYF.